This T cell receptor (beta chain) was found in a study of CD8+CD57+ T cells in acquired aplastic anemia. Study outcomes and limitations: Found in both controls and patients were around 29 CD8+ CDR3 sequences. CD8+ Simpson's diversity did not differ significantly between patients and controls.

About this clonotype itself: As yet, its antigen is unknown.

Genomic DNA, serving as template, underwent TCR beta VDJ and CDR3 profiling. From the reads, TCRdb called clonotypes with MiXCR, one entry per CDR3 protein. The table records approximately 170,000 distinct CDR3 sequences, roughly half of them present only once. The CDR3 is made up of 15 amino acids. The V gene end was trimmed by 0 bases and the J gene end by 9 bases; junction bases not matched to a gene: 11. CDR1 is DFQATT and CDR2 is SNEGSKA in the germline V gene (reference sequence). The V gene is TRBV20-1, the J gene TRBJ2-7; 10 bases are shared with TRBD2. This TCR was sampled from a human donor in good health, serving as a control. Sequenced sample: sorted CD4+, CD8+, or CD8+CD57+ T cells (not recorded which) from PBMCs. Here the CDR3 reads CSARDPASGGLGQYF. The CDR3 region has the DNA TGCAGTGCTAGAGATCCGGCTAGCGGGGGTTTAGGGCAGTACTTC.